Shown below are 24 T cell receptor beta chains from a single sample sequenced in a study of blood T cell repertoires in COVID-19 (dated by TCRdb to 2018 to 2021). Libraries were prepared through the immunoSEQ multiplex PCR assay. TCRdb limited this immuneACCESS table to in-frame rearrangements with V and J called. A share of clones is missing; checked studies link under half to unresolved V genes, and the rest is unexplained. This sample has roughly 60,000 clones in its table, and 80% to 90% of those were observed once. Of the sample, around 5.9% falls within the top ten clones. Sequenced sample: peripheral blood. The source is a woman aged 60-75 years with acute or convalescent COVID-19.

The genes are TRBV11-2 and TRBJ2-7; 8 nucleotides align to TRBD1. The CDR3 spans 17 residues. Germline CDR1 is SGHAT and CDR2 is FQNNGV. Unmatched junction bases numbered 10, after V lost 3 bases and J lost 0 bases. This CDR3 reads CASSFTGGSIGSYEQYF. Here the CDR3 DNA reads TGTGCCAGCAGCTTCACAGGGGGAAGCATCGGCTCCTACGAGCAGTACTTC.

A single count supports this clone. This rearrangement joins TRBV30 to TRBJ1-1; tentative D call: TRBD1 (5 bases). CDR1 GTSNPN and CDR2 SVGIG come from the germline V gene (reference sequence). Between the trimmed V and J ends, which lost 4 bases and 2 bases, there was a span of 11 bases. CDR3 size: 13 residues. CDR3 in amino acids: CAWKTVGNTEAFF. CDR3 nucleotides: TGTGCCTGGAAGACAGTAGGTAACACTGAAGCTTTCTTT.

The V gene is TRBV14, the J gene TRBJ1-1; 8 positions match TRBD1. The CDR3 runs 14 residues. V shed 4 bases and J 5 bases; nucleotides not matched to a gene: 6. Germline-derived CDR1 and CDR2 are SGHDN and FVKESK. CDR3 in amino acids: CASSPFDRGTEAFF. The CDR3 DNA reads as TGTGCCAGCAGCCCTTTCGACAGGGGTACTGAAGCTTTCTTT.

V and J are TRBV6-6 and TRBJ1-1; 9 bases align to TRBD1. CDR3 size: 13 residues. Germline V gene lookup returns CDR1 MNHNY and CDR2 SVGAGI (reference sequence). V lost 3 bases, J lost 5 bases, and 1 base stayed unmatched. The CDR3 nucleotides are TGTGCCAGCAGTTATGGACAGGGGACTGAAGCTTTCTTT. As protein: CASSYGQGTEAFF.

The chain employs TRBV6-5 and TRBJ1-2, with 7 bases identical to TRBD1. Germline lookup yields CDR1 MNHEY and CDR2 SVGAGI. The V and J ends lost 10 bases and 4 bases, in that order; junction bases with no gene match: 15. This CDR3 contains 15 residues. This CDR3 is CATGLLTGIFYGYTF. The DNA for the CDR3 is TGTGCCACCGGATTGTTGACAGGGATCTTCTATGGCTACACCTTC.

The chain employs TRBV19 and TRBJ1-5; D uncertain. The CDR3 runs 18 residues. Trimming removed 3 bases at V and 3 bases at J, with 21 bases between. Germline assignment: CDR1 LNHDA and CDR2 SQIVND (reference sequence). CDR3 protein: CASSIRVLRGSDNQPQHF. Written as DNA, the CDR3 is TGTGCCAGTAGTATTCGGGTCCTACGGGGAAGCGACAATCAGCCCCAGCATTTT.

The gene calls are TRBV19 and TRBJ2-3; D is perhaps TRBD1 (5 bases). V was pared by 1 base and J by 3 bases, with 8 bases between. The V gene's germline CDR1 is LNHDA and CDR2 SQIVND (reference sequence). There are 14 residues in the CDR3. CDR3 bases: TGTGCCAGTAGTATAGGGGGCCGGACAGATACGCAGTATTTT. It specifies CASSIGGRTDTQYF.

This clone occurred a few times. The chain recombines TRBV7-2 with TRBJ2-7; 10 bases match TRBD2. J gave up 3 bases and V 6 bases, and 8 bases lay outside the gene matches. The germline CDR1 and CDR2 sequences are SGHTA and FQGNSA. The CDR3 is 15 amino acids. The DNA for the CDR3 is TGTGCCAGCAGTGACCTAACTAGCGGGGACTACGAGCAGTACTTC. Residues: CASSDLTSGDYEQYF. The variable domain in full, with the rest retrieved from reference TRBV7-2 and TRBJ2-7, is GAGVSQSPSNKVTEKGKDVELRCDPISGHTALYWYRQSLGQGLEFLIYFQGNSAPDKSGLPSDRFSAERTGGSVSTLTIQRTQQEDSAVYLCASSDLTSGDYEQYFGPGTRLTVT.

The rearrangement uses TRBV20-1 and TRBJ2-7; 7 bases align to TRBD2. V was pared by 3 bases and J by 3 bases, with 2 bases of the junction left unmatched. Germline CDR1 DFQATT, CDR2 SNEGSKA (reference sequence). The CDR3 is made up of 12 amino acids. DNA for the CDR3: TGCAGTGCTAGTGCGGGGGACTACGAGCAGTACTTC. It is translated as CSASAGDYEQYF.

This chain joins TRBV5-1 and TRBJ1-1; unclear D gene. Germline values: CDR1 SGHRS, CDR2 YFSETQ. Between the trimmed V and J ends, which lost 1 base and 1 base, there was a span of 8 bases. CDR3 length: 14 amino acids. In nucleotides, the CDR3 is TGCGCCAGCAGCTTGAATACGGGGAACACTGAAGCTTTCTTT. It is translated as CASSLNTGNTEAFF.

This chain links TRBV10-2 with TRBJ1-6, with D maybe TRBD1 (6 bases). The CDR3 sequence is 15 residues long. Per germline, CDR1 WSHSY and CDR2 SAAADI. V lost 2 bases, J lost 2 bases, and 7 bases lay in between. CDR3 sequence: CASSERTAYNSPLHF. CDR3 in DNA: TGCGCCAGCAGTGAGCGGACAGCCTATAATTCACCCCTCCACTTT.

CDR3 sequence: CASRSTGVDSPLHF. CDR3 DNA: TGTGCCAGCAGGTCGACAGGGGTGGATTCACCCCTCCACTTT. The chain couples TRBV6-5 to TRBJ1-6; 8 bases agree with TRBD1. This CDR3 spans 14 amino acids. Germline values: CDR1 MNHEY, CDR2 SVGAGI. The V and J ends lost 6 bases and 8 bases, in that order; junction bases with no gene match: 6.

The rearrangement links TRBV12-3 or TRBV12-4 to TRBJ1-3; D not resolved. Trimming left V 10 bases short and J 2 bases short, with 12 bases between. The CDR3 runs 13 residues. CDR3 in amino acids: CATNPGPGNTIYF. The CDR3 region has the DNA TGTGCCACCAACCCAGGTCCTGGAAACACCATATATTTT.

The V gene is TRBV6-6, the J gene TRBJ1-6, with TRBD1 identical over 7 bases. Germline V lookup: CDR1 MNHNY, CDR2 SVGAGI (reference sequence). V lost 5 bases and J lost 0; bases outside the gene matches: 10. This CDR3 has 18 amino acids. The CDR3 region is CASSLMGQTSSYNSPLHF. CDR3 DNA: TGTGCCAGCAGTCTAATGGGACAGACGAGCTCCTATAATTCACCCCTCCACTTT.

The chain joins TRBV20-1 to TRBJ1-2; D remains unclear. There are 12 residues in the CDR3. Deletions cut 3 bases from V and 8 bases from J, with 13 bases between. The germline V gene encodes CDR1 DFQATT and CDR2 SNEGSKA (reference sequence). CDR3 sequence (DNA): TGCAGTGCTAGTACAGATCCGAAGGGCTACACCTTC. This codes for CSASTDPKGYTF.

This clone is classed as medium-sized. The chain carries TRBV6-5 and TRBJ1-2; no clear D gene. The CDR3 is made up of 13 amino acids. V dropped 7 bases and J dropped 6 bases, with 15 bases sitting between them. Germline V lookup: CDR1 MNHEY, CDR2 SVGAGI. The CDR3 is CASTFPVENGYTF. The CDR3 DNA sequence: TGTGCCAGCACCTTCCCTGTGGAGAATGGCTACACCTTC.

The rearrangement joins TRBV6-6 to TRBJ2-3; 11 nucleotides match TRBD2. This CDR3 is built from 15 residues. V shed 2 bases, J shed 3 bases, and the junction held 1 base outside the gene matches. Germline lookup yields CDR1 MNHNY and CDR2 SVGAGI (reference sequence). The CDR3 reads CASSYIAGGTDTQYF. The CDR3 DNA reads TGTGCCAGCAGTTACATAGCGGGGGGGACAGATACGCAGTATTTT.

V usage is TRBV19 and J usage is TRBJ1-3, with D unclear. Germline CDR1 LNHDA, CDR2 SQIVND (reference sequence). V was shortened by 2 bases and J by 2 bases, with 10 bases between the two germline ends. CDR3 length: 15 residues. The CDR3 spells CASSIPRGTGNTIYF. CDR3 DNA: TGTGCCAGTAGTATACCTCGGGGAACTGGAAACACCATATATTTT.

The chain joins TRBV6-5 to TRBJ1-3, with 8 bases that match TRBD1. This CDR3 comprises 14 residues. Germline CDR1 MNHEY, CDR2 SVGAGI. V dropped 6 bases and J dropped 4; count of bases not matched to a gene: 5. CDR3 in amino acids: CASRTGDGGNTIYF. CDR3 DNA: TGTGCCAGCAGGACAGGGGACGGCGGAAACACCATATATTTT.

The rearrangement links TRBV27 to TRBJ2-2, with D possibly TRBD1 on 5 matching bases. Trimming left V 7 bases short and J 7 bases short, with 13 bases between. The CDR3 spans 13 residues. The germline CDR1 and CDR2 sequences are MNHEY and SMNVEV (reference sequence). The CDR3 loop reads CASIGRAGGELFF. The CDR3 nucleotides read TGTGCCAGCATCGGCAGGGCCGGCGGGGAGCTGTTTTTT.

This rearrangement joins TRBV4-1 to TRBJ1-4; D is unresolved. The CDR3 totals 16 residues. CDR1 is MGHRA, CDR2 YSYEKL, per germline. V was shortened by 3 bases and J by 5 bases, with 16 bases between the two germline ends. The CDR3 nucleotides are TGCGCCAGCAGCCAGGAGGCCGGTCTACGAAATGAAAAACTGTTTTTT. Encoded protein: CASSQEAGLRNEKLFF.

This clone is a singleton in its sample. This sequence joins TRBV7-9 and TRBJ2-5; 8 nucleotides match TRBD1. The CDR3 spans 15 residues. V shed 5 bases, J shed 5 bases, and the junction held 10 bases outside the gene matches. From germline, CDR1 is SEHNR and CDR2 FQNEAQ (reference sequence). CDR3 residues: CASSPEGQVEETQYF. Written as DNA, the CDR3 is TGTGCCAGCAGCCCTGAGGGACAGGTTGAGGAGACCCAGTACTTC.

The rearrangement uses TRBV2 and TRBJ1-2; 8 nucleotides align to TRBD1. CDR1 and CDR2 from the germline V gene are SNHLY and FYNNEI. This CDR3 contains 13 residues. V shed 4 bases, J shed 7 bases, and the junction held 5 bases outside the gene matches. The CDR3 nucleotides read TGTGCCAGCAGTGGGACAGGGTTAGGTGGCTACACCTTC. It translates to CASSGTGLGGYTF.

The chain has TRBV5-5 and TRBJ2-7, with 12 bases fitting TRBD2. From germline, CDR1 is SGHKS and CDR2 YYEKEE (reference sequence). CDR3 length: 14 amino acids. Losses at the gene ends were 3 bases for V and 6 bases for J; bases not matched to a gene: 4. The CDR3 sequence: CASSSTSGGPEQYF. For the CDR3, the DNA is TGTGCCAGCAGCTCGACTAGCGGGGGCCCCGAGCAGTACTTC.